This passage covers 30 T cell receptor beta chains from one sample sequenced in a study of blood T cell repertoires in COVID-19. Method: immunoSEQ multiplex PCR; TCRdb's copy keeps in-frame clones and lacks some. Here the sample spans about 89,000 clones, roughly 78% being singletons. The sequencing sample was made of peripheral blood. The source is a woman aged 80 or older with acute or convalescent COVID-19.

V usage is TRBV11-2 and J usage is TRBJ2-1; 7 bases are shared with TRBD2. The ends lost 4 bases at V and 2 bases at J; junction bases unmatched: 8. The CDR3 sequence is 16 residues long. The germline gives CDR1 SGHAT, CDR2 FQNNGV. CDR3: CASSSRTSWAYNEQFF. The CDR3 DNA follows: TGTGCCAGCAGCTCCCGGACTAGTTGGGCCTACAATGAGCAGTTCTTC.

The chain joins TRBV6-5 to TRBJ1-4; 8 bases align to TRBD1. Trimming at V came to 5 bases and at J to 3 bases, leaving 2 bases not matched to a gene. This CDR3 spans 14 amino acids. The germline V gene has CDR1 MNHEY and CDR2 SVGAGI. The CDR3 sequence is CASSRDRSNEKLFF. In DNA form, the CDR3 reads TGTGCCAGCAGTCGGGACAGGTCTAATGAAAAACTGTTTTTT.

The chain is built from TRBV5-1 and TRBJ2-1, with 12 bases identical to TRBD2. With 4 bases clipped from V and 0 bases from J, the junction kept 5 bases outside the gene matches. Germline V gene data show CDR1 as SGHRS and CDR2 as YFSETQ. The CDR3 is 17 residues long. DNA of the CDR3: TGCGCCAGCAGCACGGGACTAGCGGGCTCCTCCTACAATGAGCAGTTCTTC. Translation gives CASSTGLAGSSYNEQFF.

This chain joins TRBV18 and TRBJ1-2; 8 bases are shared with TRBD1. Germline V gene sequence: CDR1 KGHSH, CDR2 LQKENI. The trim removed 6 bases at V and 4 bases at J, leaving 13 bases unmatched. The CDR3 has 16 amino acids. The DNA of the CDR3 is TGTGCCAGCTCCCTCCCGGGACAGGCCGGAGGCTATGGCTACACCTTC. Translating gives CASSLPGQAGGYGYTF.

The chain employs TRBV19 and TRBJ2-1; 9 bases are a match to TRBD1. The junction had 13 bases not matched to a gene; V was cut back by 3 bases and J by 7 bases. This CDR3 has 17 residues. Germline-derived CDR1 and CDR2 are LNHDA and SQIVND (reference sequence). CDR3 protein: CASSMYSRQGGQNEQFF. The CDR3 coding sequence is TGTGCCAGTAGTATGTATAGCCGACAGGGGGGACAGAATGAGCAGTTCTTC.

This rearrangement joins TRBV5-1 to TRBJ1-1; 7 bases are a match to TRBD1. V trimming: 3 bases; J trimming: 4 bases; junction bases outside the gene matches: 6. Germline V gene data show CDR1 as SGHRS and CDR2 as YFSETQ. The CDR3 totals 14 residues. DNA of the CDR3: TGCGCCAGCAGCTCCAGGGGGGATGGCACTGAAGCTTTCTTT. Protein sequence: CASSSRGDGTEAFF.

J is TRBJ2-2 and V is TRBV19; possible D gene TRBD1, 5 bases. The V end lost 7 bases, the J end lost 0 bases, and 6 bases lay between the germline ends. This CDR3 region has 13 residues. Germline CDR1 LNHDA, CDR2 SQIVND (reference sequence). In DNA, the CDR3 is TGTGCCAGTACCAGGGCGAACACCGGGGAGCTGTTTTTT. Translation gives CASTRANTGELFF.

This rearrangement joins TRBV2 to TRBJ2-5; weak D call: TRBD2 (5 bases). Per the germline V gene, CDR1 is SNHLY and CDR2 is FYNNEI. The CDR3 totals 13 residues. V was shortened by 5 bases and J by 4 bases, with 11 bases between the two germline ends. The CDR3 DNA sequence: TGTGCCAGCAGTAAGGAGGTACGAGAGACCCAGTACTTC. It specifies CASSKEVRETQYF.

This chain links TRBV18 with TRBJ1-5, with 7 bases identical to TRBD1. Germline CDR1 KGHSH, CDR2 LQKENI. J was trimmed by 4 bases and V by 8 bases; bases with no gene match: 5. The CDR3 runs 13 residues. The CDR3 region has the DNA TGTGCCAGCCATGGACAGGCTAATCAGCCCCAGCATTTT. This gives the protein CASHGQANQPQHF. Complete variable domain (other parts from reference TRBV18 and TRBJ1-5): NAGVMQNPRHLVRRRGQEARLRCSPMKGHSHVYWYRQLPEEGLKFMVYLQKENIIDESGMPKERFSAEFPKEGPSILRIQQVVRGDSAAYFCASHGQANQPQHFGDGTRLSIL.

This chain joins TRBV6-6 and TRBJ2-2, with 12 bases identical to TRBD2. The V segment lost 7 bases and the J segment 7 bases; nucleotides outside the gene matches: 10. Germline V gives CDR1 MNHNY, CDR2 SVGAGI (reference sequence). The CDR3 sequence is 16 residues long. DNA for the CDR3: TGTGCCAGCACCCCGACTAGCGGGAGAAGTGGCGGGGAGCTGTTTTTT. Translating gives CASTPTSGRSGGELFF.

The V call is TRBV29-1, the J call TRBJ1-1, with no clear D. The CDR3 is 12 amino acids. Germline V gene data show CDR1 as SQVTM and CDR2 as ANQGSEA. V lost 6 bases to trimming and J lost 1 base, with 9 bases between them. CDR3 sequence (DNA): TGCAGCGTCCTAGCAGGGAACACTGAAGCTTTCTTT. Protein sequence: CSVLAGNTEAFF. Looking up the rest from reference TRBV29-1 and TRBJ1-1 gives the full variable domain: SAVISQKPSRDICQRGTSLTIQCQVDSQVTMMFWYRQQPGQSLTLIATANQGSEATYESGFVIDKFPISRPNLTFSTLTVSNMSPEDSSIYLCSVLAGNTEAFFGQGTRLTVV.

The V call is TRBV3-1 (or the pseudogene TRBV3-2), the J call TRBJ2-1, with 9 bases identical to TRBD1. Germline values: CDR1 LGHDT, CDR2 YNNKEL (reference sequence). The length of the CDR3 is 16 residues. Germline trimming cut 2 bases from V and 7 bases from J; bases unmatched to any gene: 9. In DNA form, the CDR3 reads TGTGCCAGCAGCCAATGGAACAGGGGGCAGGGAAATGAGCAGTTCTTC. This translates into CASSQWNRGQGNEQFF.

The CDR3 nucleotides are TGTGCCAGCTCAATAGCGGACAATCAGCCCCAGCATTTT. Translation gives CASSIADNQPQHF. V gene TRBV6-6 combines with J gene TRBJ1-5; D is unresolved. The V gene's germline CDR1 is MNHNY and CDR2 SVGAGI (reference sequence). V was trimmed by 8 bases and J by 3 bases, leaving 11 bases between them. This CDR3 region has 13 residues.

This CDR3 is CASSLGVESKETQYF. The CDR3 DNA sequence: TGTGCCAGCAGCTTAGGCGTGGAGTCCAAAGAGACCCAGTACTTC. V usage is TRBV7-6 and J usage is TRBJ2-5, with D hard to call. With 1 base removed from V and 3 bases from J, the gap between germline ends came to 12 bases. Looked up from germline, CDR1 is SGHVS and CDR2 is FNYEAQ. CDR3 size: 15 residues.

This rearrangement joins TRBV23-1 to TRBJ2-7; 7 bases map to TRBD1. TRBV23-1 counts as an open reading frame of uncertain function. This CDR3 has 16 residues. V lost 7 bases and J lost 2; bases outside the gene matches: 14. CDR3 bases: TGCGCCAGCACCCAAACCCAGGACAGGTTTCCCTACGAGCAGTACTTC. Translated: CASTQTQDRFPYEQYF.

The V and J genes are TRBV11-2 and TRBJ2-2; D perhaps matches TRBD1 (5 bases). This CDR3 spans 15 amino acids. The germline CDR1 and CDR2 sequences are SGHAT and FQNNGV. Trimming shortened V by 8 bases and J by 1 base, and 14 bases separated the two germline ends. Written as DNA, the CDR3 is TGTGCCAGCCGCCCCGCAGGGTTGAACACCGGGGAGCTGTTTTTT. It translates to CASRPAGLNTGELFF.

The chain has TRBV10-3 and TRBJ2-7; weak D call: TRBD1 (6 bases). Per the germline V gene, CDR1 is ENHRY and CDR2 is SYGVKD. V lost 3 bases and J lost 2, with 14 bases in between. This CDR3 spans 15 amino acids. CDR3 amino acids: CAISDTGTRTYEQYF. CDR3 bases: TGTGCCATCAGTGACACGGGGACACGCACCTACGAGCAGTACTTC.

CDR3 in amino acids: CASSLEGQGSYNEQFF. The DNA of the CDR3 is TGCGCCAGCAGCTTGGAAGGACAGGGCTCCTACAATGAGCAGTTCTTC. The V call is TRBV5-1, the J call TRBJ2-1, with 8 bases matching TRBD1. The V gene's germline CDR1 is SGHRS and CDR2 YFSETQ. The V and J ends lost 0 bases and 0 bases, in that order; junction bases with no gene match: 2. The CDR3 sequence is 16 residues long.

J is TRBJ2-3 and V is TRBV5-1, with a possible D match to TRBD2 (5 bases). Germline V gene sequence: CDR1 SGHRS, CDR2 YFSETQ. The CDR3 has 14 residues. V shed 5 bases and J shed 5 bases, with 15 bases lying between them. Written as DNA, the CDR3 is TGCGCCAGCAGGCTCAGCGGAGGCGTAGATACGCAGTATTTT. Amino acids: CASRLSGGVDTQYF.

The chain recombines TRBV11-2 with TRBJ1-3; D is possibly TRBD1 (5 bases). The CDR3 runs 14 residues. The germline CDR1 and CDR2 sequences are SGHAT and FQNNGV. V was shortened by 0 bases and J by 2 bases, with 5 bases between the two germline ends. The CDR3 loop reads CASSLDRAGNTIYF. The CDR3 DNA reads as TGTGCCAGCAGCTTAGACAGGGCTGGAAACACCATATATTTT.

The V call is TRBV5-5, the J call TRBJ2-7; TRBD1 is a possible D gene (6 bases). V lost 2 bases and J lost 9, with 24 bases in between. CDR3 length equals 16 residues. Germline CDR1 SGHKS, CDR2 YYEKEE (reference sequence). CDR3 loop: CASSFTGQRRGGVQYF. The CDR3 bases are TGTGCCAGCAGCTTCACCGGACAGCGTAGAGGTGGGGTGCAGTACTTC. The full variable domain, its missing parts supplied by reference TRBV5-5 and TRBJ2-7, is DAGVTQSPTHLIKTRGQQVTLRCSPISGHKSVSWYQQVLGQGPQFIFQYYEKEERGRGNFPDRFSARQFPNYSSELNVNALLLGDSALYLCASSFTGQRRGGVQYFGPGTRLTVT.

A remark on this clone: The CDR3 end shows no conserved phenylalanine or tryptophan, and so a read error is likely. The chain recombines TRBV11-2 with TRBJ2-2; no clear D gene. CDR1 SGHAT and CDR2 FQNNGV come from the germline V gene. Deletions cut 5 bases from V and 3 bases from J, with 7 bases between. The CDR3 covers 13 residues. For the CDR3, the DNA is TGTGCCAGCAGCCCCCGGGACACCGGGGAGCTGTTTTGT. It codes for CASSPRDTGELFC.

The V gene is TRBV3-1 (or the pseudogene TRBV3-2), the J gene TRBJ2-7, with D possibly TRBD1 on 6 matching bases. Trimming left V 4 bases short and J 1 base short, with 20 bases between. This CDR3 spans 17 amino acids. The germline V gene encodes CDR1 LGHDT and CDR2 YNNKEL (reference sequence). The CDR3 sequence is CASSPQAPGAGSYEQYF. For the CDR3, the DNA is TGTGCCAGCAGCCCGCAAGCCCCAGGGGCAGGATCCTACGAGCAGTACTTC.

The gene calls are TRBV30 and TRBJ1-1, with a weak D call TRBD1 (5 bases). The CDR3 contains 13 residues. Germline assignment: CDR1 GTSNPN and CDR2 SVGIG (reference sequence). The V end was cut by 1 base, the J end by 3 bases, with 9 bases between. CDR3 loop: CAWSGSGHTEAFF. The CDR3 region has the DNA TGTGCCTGGAGTGGCTCAGGGCACACTGAAGCTTTCTTT.

The table lists this clone with a count of one. This chain connects TRBV20-1 to TRBJ1-1, with D possibly matching TRBD1 (5 bases). The CDR3 has 11 amino acids. Between the trimmed V and J ends, which lost 5 bases and 5 bases, there was a span of 9 bases. Germline assignment: CDR1 DFQATT and CDR2 SNEGSKA (reference sequence). Here the CDR3 DNA reads TGCAGTGCTCCCAGGGATACTGAAGCTTTCTTT. It is translated as CSAPRDTEAFF.

The gene calls are TRBV18 and TRBJ2-7; 7 bases are a match to TRBD1. V lost 1 base, J lost 5 bases, and 11 bases stayed unmatched. Germline-derived CDR1 and CDR2 are KGHSH and LQKENI. This CDR3 has 16 residues. Written as DNA, the CDR3 is TGTGCCAGCTCACCACTACGGACAGGAGGATTGAACGAGCAGTACTTC. Its protein product is CASSPLRTGGLNEQYF.

In this sample, this clone turned up once. The chain recombines TRBV4-1 with TRBJ1-6; D uncertain. There are 18 residues in the CDR3. Trimming took off 4 bases at V and 4 bases at J, with 20 bases between the two ends. From germline, CDR1 is MGHRA and CDR2 YSYEKL. The CDR3 sequence: CASSPYGGQADYNSPLHF. CDR3 nucleotides: TGCGCCAGCAGCCCCTATGGAGGCCAGGCGGATTATAATTCACCCCTCCACTTT.

This clone showed up just a few times. V usage is TRBV6-5 and J usage is TRBJ2-2; D is unclear. V was trimmed by 8 bases and J by 4 bases, leaving 5 bases between them. Looked up from germline, CDR1 is MNHEY and CDR2 is SVGAGI. This CDR3 has 11 amino acids. Written as DNA, the CDR3 is TGTGCCAGCGGCGGCACCGGGGAGCTGTTTTTT. Its protein product is CASGGTGELFF.

This chain joins TRBV5-1 and TRBJ2-1; D call uncertain. The CDR3 is 13 amino acids. Germline CDR1 is SGHRS and CDR2 is YFSETQ. Deletions cut 2 bases from V and 6 bases from J, with 9 bases between. DNA of the CDR3: TGCGCCAGCAGCTTACAGAGACCCAATGAGCAGTTCTTC. Translation gives CASSLQRPNEQFF. Full variable domain (missing parts from reference TRBV5-1 and TRBJ2-1): KAGVTQTPRYLIKTRGQQVTLSCSPISGHRSVSWYQQTPGQGLQFLFEYFSETQRNKGNFPGRFSGRQFSNSRSEMNVSTLELGDSALYLCASSLQRPNEQFFGPGTRLTVL.

This chain connects TRBV15 to TRBJ1-2; TRBD1 matches at 8 bases. Germline V CDR1 and CDR2: LNHNV, YYDKDF (reference sequence). With 4 bases clipped from V and 6 bases from J, the junction kept 4 bases outside the gene matches. This CDR3 is 13 amino acids long. The DNA of the CDR3 is TGTGCCACCAGCACAGGCAGGGGGCATGGCTACACCTTC. Encoded protein: CATSTGRGHGYTF.